What follows are 2 T cell receptor beta chains derived from one specimen sequenced in a study of beta chain features in type 1 diabetes. Study conclusions and caveats: Researchers report that Type 1 diabetes patients had moderately but significantly shorter TCRB CDR3s across all four CD4+ subsets.

The sequenced template was cDNA made from the entire isolated RNA. Only in-frame clones appear in the TCRdb table, and some are missing; sequencing was by immunoSEQ multiplex PCR. In the table there are 130,000 to 150,000 clones, about an eighth of which are singletons. For these receptors, no antigen is known. Sequenced input: central memory CD4+ T cells from blood. These receptors were obtained from a man between 18 and 35 years old with type 1 diabetes.

This clone was counted ten times or more. The chain carries TRBV7-2 and TRBJ2-1; D is unclear. Germline CDR1 SGHTA, CDR2 FQGNSA. V shed 0 bases and J shed 16 bases, with 16 bases lying between them. This CDR3 spans 13 amino acids. The CDR3 nucleotides are TGTGCCAGCAGCTTAGCGCAGAGTAGCCTGCCATTCTTC. This sequence encodes CASSLAQSSLPFF.

This clone was seen a handful of times. This chain joins TRBV18 and TRBJ1-5; D is ambiguous. The germline V gene encodes CDR1 KGHSH and CDR2 LQKENI. This CDR3 comprises 11 residues. Trimming took off 3 bases at V and 11 bases at J, with 8 bases between the two ends. CDR3 nucleotides: TGTGCCAGCTCACCTCTTCTATCCCAGCATTTT. Translating gives CASSPLLSQHF. The full variable domain, completed using reference TRBV18 and TRBJ1-5, is NAGVMQNPRHLVRRRGQEARLRCSPMKGHSHVYWYRQLPEEGLKFMVYLQKENIIDESGMPKERFSAEFPKEGPSILRIQQVVRGDSAAYFCASSPLLSQHFGDGTRLSIL.